The 20 T cell receptor beta chains given below trace back to one sample, sequenced in a study of T cell changes during pregnancy in multiple sclerosis. This table comes from immunoSEQ multiplex PCR, and its TCRdb copy is limited to in-frame clones, with some not included. The sample holds 50,000 or so clones, approximately 92% seen once. This sample comprised CD4+ T cells from peripheral blood mononuclear cells, obtained in the third trimester of pregnancy. All receptors come from a female donor with multiple sclerosis, enrolled in a pregnancy study.

This clone is termed medium-sized. The V call is TRBV2, the J call TRBJ1-2; D is undetermined. Germline-derived CDR1 and CDR2 are SNHLY and FYNNEI. V was pared by 6 bases and J by 3 bases, with 11 bases between. The CDR3 has 13 residues. The CDR3 nucleotides read TGTGCCAGCAGGGAGGGCTCCGACTATGGCTACACCTTC. Its translation: CASREGSDYGYTF.

This chain uses TRBV4-3 with TRBJ1-2, with 9 positions matching TRBD1. This CDR3 is built from 15 residues. CDR1 is LGHNA, CDR2 YSLEER, per germline. V lost 4 bases to trimming and J lost 7 bases; unmatched junction nucleotides: 10. CDR3 region: CASSPGDRGNAGYTF. The CDR3 DNA follows: TGCGCCAGCAGCCCTGGAGACAGGGGGAACGCTGGCTACACCTTC.

In its sample, this clone was seen once. The chain joins TRBV10-3 to TRBJ2-3; 8 bases map to TRBD2. V lost 5 bases and J lost 2; bases outside the gene matches: 3. The CDR3 is 14 residues long. Germline CDR1 and CDR2: ENHRY and SYGVKD. CDR3 in amino acids: CAISRAGATDTQYF. The CDR3 region has the DNA TGTGCCATCAGTCGAGCGGGGGCCACAGATACGCAGTATTTT.

V usage is TRBV6-6 and J usage is TRBJ2-7; D may be TRBD1 (5 bases). The length of the CDR3 is 14 residues. With 2 bases removed from V and 2 bases from J, the gap between germline ends came to 10 bases. The germline V gene has CDR1 MNHNY and CDR2 SVGAGI (reference sequence). The CDR3 DNA reads TGTGCCAGCAGTTACGACAGCCTTCCCTACGAGCAGTACTTC. It specifies CASSYDSLPYEQYF.

The chain links TRBV5-1 to TRBJ2-1, with D perhaps matching TRBD1 (6 bases). The germline gives CDR1 SGHRS, CDR2 YFSETQ. Trimming took off 1 base at V and 3 bases at J, with 14 bases between the two ends. The CDR3 contains 16 residues. CDR3 in amino acids: CASSLTALTGYNEQFF. The CDR3 region has the DNA TGCGCCAGCAGCTTGACCGCCTTGACAGGCTACAATGAGCAGTTCTTC.

V is TRBV7-2 and J is TRBJ2-7; maybe TRBD1 (6 bases). CDR1 SGHTA and CDR2 FQGNSA come from the germline V gene. Trimming shortened V by 1 base and J by 3 bases, and 10 bases separated the two germline ends. CDR3 length: 14 residues. The DNA of the CDR3 is TGTGCCAGCAGCTTAGGCGGACAGAGCTACGAGCAGTACTTC. Protein sequence: CASSLGGQSYEQYF.

The chain joins TRBV5-1 to TRBJ2-3; possible D gene TRBD2, 6 bases. The CDR3 spans 15 residues. Trimming left V 0 bases short and J 2 bases short, with 10 bases between. Germline loops: CDR1 SGHRS, CDR2 YFSETQ. CDR3 residues: CASSLGLAVTDTQYF. CDR3 sequence (DNA): TGCGCCAGCAGCTTGGGGTTAGCGGTCACAGATACGCAGTATTTT.

This clone has only one observation. V usage is TRBV6-1 and J usage is TRBJ2-4; perhaps TRBD1 as D (5 bases). This CDR3 spans 16 amino acids. Germline CDR1 reads MNHNS; CDR2 reads SASEGT. Between the trimmed V and J ends, which lost 3 bases and 2 bases, there was a span of 14 bases. CDR3 sequence: CASSEQGSLPKNIQYF. The CDR3 bases are TGTGCCAGCAGTGAGCAGGGATCCCTACCCAAAAACATTCAGTACTTC.

This rearrangement joins TRBV16 to TRBJ2-7, with D possibly matching TRBD1 (5 bases). Trimming removed 0 bases at V and 2 bases at J, with 5 bases between. This CDR3 has 13 residues. Germline CDR1 KGHSY, CDR2 FQNENV. DNA for the CDR3: TGTGCCAGCAGCCAATCGGGGCCCTACGAGCAGTACTTC. It yields the protein CASSQSGPYEQYF.

This clone is judged medium-sized. V and J are TRBV25-1 and TRBJ1-2; D possibly corresponds to TRBD1 (6 bases). The V gene lost 7 bases and the J gene lost 0 bases, with 21 bases spanning the gap. The CDR3 sequence is 17 residues long. From germline, CDR1 is MGHDK and CDR2 SYGVNS. CDR3 loop: CASTPTGAQGTNYGYTF. The CDR3 DNA reads as TGTGCCAGCACCCCTACGGGCGCCCAGGGGACTAACTATGGCTACACCTTC.

This chain uses TRBV21-1 with TRBJ1-2; whether TRBD1, the table's D call, matches the DNA was not checked. TRBV21-1 constitutes a pseudogene. CDR3 length: 15 residues. This CDR3 reads CASSTTEGQAYGYTF. The DNA of the CDR3 is TGTGCCAGCAGCACTACGGAGGGACAGGCCTATGGCTACACCTTC.

V usage is TRBV11-3 and J usage is TRBJ2-1; 7 bases align to TRBD2. Germline CDR1 is SGHNT and CDR2 is YENEEA. This CDR3 contains 18 residues. V was clipped by 1 base and J by 7 bases; unmatched bases: 16. The CDR3 sequence is CASSLGWGDPLGGNEQFF. The CDR3 DNA reads as TGTGCCAGCAGCTTAGGTTGGGGCGATCCCCTGGGAGGGAATGAGCAGTTCTTC.

The chain links TRBV7-9 to TRBJ2-7; the D gene is possibly TRBD1 (5 bases). The germline V gene encodes CDR1 SEHNR and CDR2 FQNEAQ (reference sequence). V gave up 1 base and J gave up 2 bases, with 15 bases separating them. The CDR3 has 16 amino acids. The CDR3 protein is CASSLGTSQGPYEQYF. The CDR3 bases are TGTGCCAGCAGCTTAGGAACCTCTCAGGGCCCCTACGAGCAGTACTTC. The full variable domain, in which reference TRBV7-9 and TRBJ2-7 provide the parts outside the CDR3, is DTGVSQNPRHKITKRGQNVTFRCDPISEHNRLYWYRQTLGQGPEFLTYFQNEAQLEKSRLLSDRFSAERPKGSFSTLEIQRTEQGDSAMYLCASSLGTSQGPYEQYFGPGTRLTVT.

The gene calls are TRBV6-5 and TRBJ1-1; the match to TRBD1 covers 9 bases. Losses at the gene ends were 5 bases for V and 1 base for J; bases not matched to a gene: 5. Germline loops: CDR1 MNHEY, CDR2 SVGAGI. CDR3 length: 15 amino acids. The CDR3, as DNA: TGTGCCAGCAGTAAGGGGGGACAGGGGAACACTGAAGCTTTCTTT. Residues: CASSKGGQGNTEAFF.

CDR3 DNA sequence: TGTGCCAGCAGCTTAGGGCGGGTAGCCGGGGAGCTGTTTTTT. It codes for CASSLGRVAGELFF. The chain has TRBV7-6 and TRBJ2-2; possibly TRBD2 for D (5 bases). The CDR3 consists of 14 residues. Trimming stripped 1 base from V and 6 bases from J, with 9 bases between. CDR1 SGHVS and CDR2 FNYEAQ come from the germline V gene.

The rearrangement links TRBV11-2 to TRBJ1-5; TRBD1 matches at 9 bases. Losses at the gene ends were 1 base for V and 4 bases for J; bases not matched to a gene: 2. Germline V lookup: CDR1 SGHAT, CDR2 FQNNGV. This CDR3 has 15 amino acids. CDR3 bases: TGTGCCAGCAGCTTAGGGGACAGGGAAAATCAGCCCCAGCATTTT. Encoded protein: CASSLGDRENQPQHF.

The V gene is TRBV5-5, the J gene TRBJ1-3; tentatively, D is TRBD1 (6 bases). CDR1 and CDR2 (germline): SGHKS, YYEKEE (reference sequence). The CDR3 is 16 amino acids. Trimming cost V 2 bases and J 0 bases, with 12 bases left between them. The chain's CDR3 is CASSLSTGNSGNTIYF. CDR3 coding DNA: TGTGCCAGCAGCTTAAGCACAGGGAACTCTGGAAACACCATATATTTT.

The rearrangement uses TRBV7-9 and TRBJ2-5; TRBD2 aligns across 10 bases. The DNA end lines up better with TRBJ2-7; the J call may be wrong. CDR3 size: 14 residues. Per germline, CDR1 SEHNR and CDR2 FQNEAQ (reference sequence). Here the CDR3 reads CASALAGAIYEQYF. CDR3 bases: TGTGCCAGCGCCCTAGCGGGGGCAATCTACGAGCAGTACTTC.

The chain uses TRBV5-6 and TRBJ2-4; tentative D call: TRBD2 (6 bases). CDR3 length: 15 amino acids. The V end lost 4 bases, the J end lost 0 bases, and 11 bases lay between the germline ends. Germline V gene lookup returns CDR1 SGHDT and CDR2 YYEEEE. The CDR3, as DNA: TGTGCCAGCAGCGGGACTGACCTAGCCAAAAACATTCAGTACTTC. Translating it yields CASSGTDLAKNIQYF.

The rearrangement links TRBV6-5 to TRBJ1-1, with D maybe TRBD1 (6 bases). Trimming removed 6 bases from V and 1 base from J, with 15 bases in between. The germline CDR1 and CDR2 sequences are MNHEY and SVGAGI. The length of the CDR3 is 15 residues. CDR3: CASRPSQGRNTEAFF. Here the CDR3 DNA reads TGTGCCAGCAGACCCTCACAGGGCCGGAACACTGAAGCTTTCTTT.